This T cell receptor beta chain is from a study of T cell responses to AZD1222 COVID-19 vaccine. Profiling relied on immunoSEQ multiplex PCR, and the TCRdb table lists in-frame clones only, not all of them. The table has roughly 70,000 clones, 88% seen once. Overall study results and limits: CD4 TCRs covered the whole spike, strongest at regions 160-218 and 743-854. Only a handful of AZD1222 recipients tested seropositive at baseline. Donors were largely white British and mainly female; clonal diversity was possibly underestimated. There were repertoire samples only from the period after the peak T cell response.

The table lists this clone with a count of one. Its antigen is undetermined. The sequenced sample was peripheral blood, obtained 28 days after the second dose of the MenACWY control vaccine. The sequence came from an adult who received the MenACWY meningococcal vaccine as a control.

The CDR3 bases are TGTGCCAGCAGCTTAGGTGGGGCGGGAGATACGCAGTATTTT. Translating gives CASSLGGAGDTQYF. The chain carries TRBV7-2 and TRBJ2-3; D could derive from TRBD1 or TRBD2 (5 bases each). V dropped 1 base and J dropped 5 bases, with 10 bases sitting between them. The germline V gene has CDR1 SGHTA and CDR2 FQGNSA. The length of the CDR3 is 14 residues.